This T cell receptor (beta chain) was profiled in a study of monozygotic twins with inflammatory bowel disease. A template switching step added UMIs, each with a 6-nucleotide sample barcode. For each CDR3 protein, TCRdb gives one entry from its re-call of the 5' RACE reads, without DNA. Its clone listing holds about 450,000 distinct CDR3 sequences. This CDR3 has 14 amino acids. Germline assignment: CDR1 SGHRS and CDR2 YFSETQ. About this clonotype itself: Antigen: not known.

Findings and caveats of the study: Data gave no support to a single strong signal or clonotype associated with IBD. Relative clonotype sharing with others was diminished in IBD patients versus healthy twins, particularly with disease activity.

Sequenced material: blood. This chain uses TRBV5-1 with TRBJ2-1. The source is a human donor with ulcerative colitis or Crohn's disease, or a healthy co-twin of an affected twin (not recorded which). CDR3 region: CASSLGRHGDEQFF.